This note documents a single T cell receptor (beta chain) sequence. Its antigen is not known. The sample is drawn from a study of CD8+CD57+ T cells in acquired aplastic anemia. Findings and caveats of the study: Almost 30 shared CD8+ CDR3s appeared highly expressed within patients' immunodominant clones.

V was clipped by 0 bases and J by 4 bases, with 9 bases between them. The length of the CDR3 is 14 residues. Germline CDR1 SGHVS, CDR2 FNYEAQ. TCR beta VDJ and CDR3 profiles were obtained from a genomic DNA template. TCRdb itself ran the reads through MiXCR, one entry per CDR3 protein. The table has 150,000 to 200,000 distinct CDR3 sequences, 64% seen once. Material: sorted CD4+, CD8+, or CD8+CD57+ T cells (not recorded which) from PBMCs. The chain combines TRBV7-6 with TRBJ1-1, with D possibly matching TRBD1 (5 bases). The TCR comes from a human donor with severe aplastic anemia or a healthy control (not recorded which). The DNA for the CDR3 is TGTGCCAGCAGCTTAGCGGGGGTACGCACTGAAGCTTTCTTT. Its translation: CASSLAGVRTEAFF.